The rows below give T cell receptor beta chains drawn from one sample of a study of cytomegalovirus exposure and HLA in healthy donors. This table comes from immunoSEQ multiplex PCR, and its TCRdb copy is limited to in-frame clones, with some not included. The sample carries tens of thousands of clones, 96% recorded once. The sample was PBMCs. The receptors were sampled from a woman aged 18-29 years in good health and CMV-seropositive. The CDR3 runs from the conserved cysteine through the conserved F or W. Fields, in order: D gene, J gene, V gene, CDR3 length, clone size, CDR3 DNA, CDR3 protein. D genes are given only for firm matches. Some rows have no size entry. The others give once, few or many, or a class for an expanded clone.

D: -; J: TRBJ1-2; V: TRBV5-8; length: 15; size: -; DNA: TGTGCCAGCAGCTTCTTCAGGGGAACTAACTATGGCTACACCTTC; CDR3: CASSFFRGTNYGYTF
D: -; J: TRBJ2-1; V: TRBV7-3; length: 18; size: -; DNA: TGTGCCAGCAGCCCAGGCAGAGGAGGGGGGGCGAGATACAATGAGCAGTTCTTC; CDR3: CASSPGRGGGARYNEQFF
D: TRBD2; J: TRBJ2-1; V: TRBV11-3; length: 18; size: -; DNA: TGTGCCAGCAGCACCAGAGGCCCGGGAGGGAGCTCCTACAATGAGCAGTTCTTC; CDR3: CASSTRGPGGSSYNEQFF
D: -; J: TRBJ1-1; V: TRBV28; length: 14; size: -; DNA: TGTGCCAGCAGTTTCCAGGGGTCGAACACTGAAGCTTTCTTT; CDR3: CASSFQGSNTEAFF
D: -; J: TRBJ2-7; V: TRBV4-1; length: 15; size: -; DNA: TGCGCCAGCAGCCCCCCGACAGTCCCCACCTCCGAGCAGTACTTC; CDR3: CASSPPTVPTSEQYF
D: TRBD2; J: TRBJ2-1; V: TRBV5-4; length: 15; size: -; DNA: TGTGCCAGCAGCTTGGGACTAGCGACTCACAATGAGCAGTTCTTC; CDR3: CASSLGLATHNEQFF
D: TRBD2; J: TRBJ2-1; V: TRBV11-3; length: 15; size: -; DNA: TGTGCCAGCAGCACAGCGGGAGGCTCCTACAATGAGCAGTTCTTC; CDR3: CASSTAGGSYNEQFF
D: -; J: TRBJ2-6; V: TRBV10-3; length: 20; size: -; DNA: TGTGCCATCAGTGAGTCCGGGGTTGGGCAGACCCCCTCTGGGGCCAACGTCCTGACTTTC; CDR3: CAISESGVGQTPSGANVLTF
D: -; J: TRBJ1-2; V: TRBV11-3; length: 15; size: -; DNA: TGTGCCAGCAGCTTAAAAGGGACACCCAACTATGGCTACACCTTC; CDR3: CASSLKGTPNYGYTF
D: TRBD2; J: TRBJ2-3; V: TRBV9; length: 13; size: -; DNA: TGTGCCAGCAGCCCCGACGGGAGGAATACGCAGTATTTT; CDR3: CASSPDGRNTQYF
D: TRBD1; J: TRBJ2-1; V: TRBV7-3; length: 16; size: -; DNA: TGTGCCAGCAGCCTCGGGTCACAGGGGAGCTACAATGAGCAGTTCTTC; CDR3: CASSLGSQGSYNEQFF
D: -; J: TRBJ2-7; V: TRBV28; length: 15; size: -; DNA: TGTGCCAGCAGCCGCAGACTAGTAACTCTCTACGAGCAGTACTTC; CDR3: CASSRRLVTLYEQYF
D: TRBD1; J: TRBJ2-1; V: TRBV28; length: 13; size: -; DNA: TGTGCCAGTGGGACAGGGGGCATAGGTGAGCAGTTCTTC; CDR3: CASGTGGIGEQFF
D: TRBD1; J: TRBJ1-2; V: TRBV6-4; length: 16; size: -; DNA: TGTGCCAGCAGTGATCACGGGACAGGCCGTAACTATGGCTACACCTTC; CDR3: CASSDHGTGRNYGYTF
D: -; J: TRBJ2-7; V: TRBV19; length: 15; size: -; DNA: TGTGCCAGTCGCCCTGAGGGCACACAGGGCTACGAGCAGTACTTC; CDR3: CASRPEGTQGYEQYF
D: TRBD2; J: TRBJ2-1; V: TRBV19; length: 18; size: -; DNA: TGTGCCAGTAGTCCAAGGAGGGCTAGCGGGAGAATGAACAATGAGCAGTTCTTC; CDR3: CASSPRRASGRMNNEQFF
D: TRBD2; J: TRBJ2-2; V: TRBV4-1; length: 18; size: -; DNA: TGCGCCAGCAGCCAAGATCGGACGGGAGGGCCCTTGGGCGGGGAGCTGTTTTTT; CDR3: CASSQDRTGGPLGGELFF
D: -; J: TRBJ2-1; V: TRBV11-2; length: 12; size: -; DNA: TGTGCCAGCAGCTTACTCCAGCGGGAGCAGTTCTTC; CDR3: CASSLLQREQFF
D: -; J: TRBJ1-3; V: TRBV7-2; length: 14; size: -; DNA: TGTGCCAGCAGCCTAACAGGGTGGGGAAACACCATATATTTT; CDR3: CASSLTGWGNTIYF
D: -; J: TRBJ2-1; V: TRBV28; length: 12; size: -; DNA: TGTGCCAGCAGCAATCTCCGTCGGGAGCAGTTCTTC; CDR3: CASSNLRREQFF
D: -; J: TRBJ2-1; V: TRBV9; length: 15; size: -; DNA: TGTGCCAGCAGCGTTGACAGACTTTTAGTCGATGAGCAGTTCTTC; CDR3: CASSVDRLLVDEQFF
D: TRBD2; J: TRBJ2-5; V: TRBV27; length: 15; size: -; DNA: TGTGCCAGCGGGGGACTAGCGGATTATGAAGAGACCCAGTACTTC; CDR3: CASGGLADYEETQYF
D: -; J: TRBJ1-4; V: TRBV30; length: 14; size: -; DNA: TGTGCCTGGGCCTGGGGTCGGGAGGATGAAAAACTGTTTTTT; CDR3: CAWAWGREDEKLFF
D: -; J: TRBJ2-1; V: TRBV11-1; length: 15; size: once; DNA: TGTGCCAGCAGCTTACAGGGGAGCTCCTACAATGAGCAGTTCTTC; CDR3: CASSLQGSSYNEQFF
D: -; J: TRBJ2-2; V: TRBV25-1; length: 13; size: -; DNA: TGTGCCAGCAGTGAAGGACAGACCGGGGAGCTGTTTTTT; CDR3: CASSEGQTGELFF